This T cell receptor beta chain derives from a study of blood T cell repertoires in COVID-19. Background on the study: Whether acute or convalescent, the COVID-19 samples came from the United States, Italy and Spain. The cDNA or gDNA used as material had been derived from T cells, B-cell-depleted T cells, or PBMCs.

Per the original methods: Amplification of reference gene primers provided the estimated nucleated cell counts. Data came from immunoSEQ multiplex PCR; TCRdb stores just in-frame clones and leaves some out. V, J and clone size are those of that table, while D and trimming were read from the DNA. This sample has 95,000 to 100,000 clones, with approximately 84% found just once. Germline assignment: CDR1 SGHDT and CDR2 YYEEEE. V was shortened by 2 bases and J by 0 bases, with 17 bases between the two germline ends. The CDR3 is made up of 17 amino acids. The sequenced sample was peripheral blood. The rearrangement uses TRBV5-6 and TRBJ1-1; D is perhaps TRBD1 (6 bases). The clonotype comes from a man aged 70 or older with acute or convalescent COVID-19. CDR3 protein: CASSFWARNRVNTEAFF. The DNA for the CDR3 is TGTGCCAGCAGCTTTTGGGCACGGAACAGGGTGAACACTGAAGCTTTCTTT.